The 32 T cell receptor beta chains below come from one sample, sequenced in a study of T cell repertoires in cytomegalovirus infection. Using its own MiXCR run on the reads, TCRdb lists one record per CDR3 protein. The sample lists about 300,000 distinct CDR3 sequences, 9.6% occurring once. Material: PBMCs. The receptors here all came from a human donor in good health (CMV status not recorded). Some clones in this sample may be carry-over from other donors' samples.

The chain links TRBV25-1 to TRBJ2-2; 10 bases fit TRBD1. The CDR3 runs to 15 residues. Looked up from germline, CDR1 is MGHDK and CDR2 is SYGVNS. V lost 1 base to trimming and J lost 5 bases; unmatched junction nucleotides: 1. The chain's CDR3 is CASSELDRGTGELFF. The CDR3 DNA reads as TGTGCCAGCAGTGAATTGGACAGGGGGACCGGGGAGCTGTTTTTT.

This clonotype was observed a few times. V is TRBV12-3 or TRBV12-4 and J is TRBJ1-2, with D possibly TRBD1 on 5 matching bases. Trimming took 6 bases from V and 4 from J, leaving 15 bases between them. The CDR3 spans 14 residues. CDR3 in DNA: TGTGCCAGCAGGGGCAGGGAGAGTGTCTATGGCTACACCTTC. Protein: CASRGRESVYGYTF.

The chain has TRBV9 and TRBJ2-1; maybe TRBD2 (5 bases). The CDR3 runs 13 residues. CDR1 and CDR2 (germline): SGDLS, YYNGEE. Deletions cut 0 bases from V and 8 bases from J, with 9 bases between. This CDR3 is CASSVEDWDEQFF. CDR3 nucleotide sequence: TGTGCCAGCAGCGTAGAGGACTGGGATGAGCAGTTCTTC. Full variable domain (missing parts from reference TRBV9 and TRBJ2-1): DSGVTQTPKHLITATGQRVTLRCSPRSGDLSVYWYQQSLDQGLQFLIQYYNGEERAKGNILERFSAQQFPDLHSELNLSSLELGDSALYFCASSVEDWDEQFFGPGTRLTVL.

This clonotype was observed a few times. The chain links TRBV28 to TRBJ1-6, with D maybe TRBD1 (6 bases). The CDR3 extends over 16 amino acids. The germline V and J ends were trimmed by 10 bases and 0 bases, with 16 bases remaining between them. Germline V gene data show CDR1 as MDHEN and CDR2 as SYDVKM. CDR3 sequence reads: CATKKGVSSYNSPLHF. Here the CDR3 DNA reads TGTGCCACCAAAAAGGGGGTGAGCTCCTATAATTCACCCCTCCACTTT. The variable domain in full, with the rest retrieved from reference TRBV28 and TRBJ1-6, is DVKVTQSSRYLVKRTGEKVFLECVQDMDHENMFWYRQDPGLGLRLIYFSYDVKMKEKGDIPEGYSVSREKKERFSLILESASTNQTSMYLCATKKGVSSYNSPLHFGNGTRLTVT.

This clonotype was seen ten or more times. The genes are TRBV20-1 and TRBJ2-7; 7 bases match TRBD1. This CDR3 is built from 16 residues. J was trimmed by 0 bases and V by 5 bases; bases with no gene match: 13. Germline lookup yields CDR1 DFQATT and CDR2 SNEGSKA (reference sequence). The CDR3 loop is CSASPRRDSSSYEQYV. The DNA of the CDR3 is TGCAGTGCTTCCCCGCGACGGGACAGTAGCTCCTACGAGCAGTACGTC.

This clonotype occurred many times. CDR3 sequence reads: CASSLRQGRIGELFF. The CDR3 region has the DNA TGTGCCAGCAGTCTTCGACAGGGGCGGATCGGGGAGCTGTTTTTT. The chain joins TRBV12-3 or TRBV12-4 to TRBJ2-2; 8 nucleotides agree with TRBD1. Unmatched junction bases numbered 9, after V lost 5 bases and J lost 7 bases. The CDR3 is 15 residues long.

The sample holds many counts of this clonotype. The genes are TRBV7-3 and TRBJ2-2; the D gene is possibly TRBD1 (7 bases). CDR3 size: 14 residues. The V gene lost 4 bases and the J gene lost 5 bases, with 11 bases spanning the gap. Looked up from germline, CDR1 is SGHTA and CDR2 is FQGTGA. For the CDR3, the DNA is TGTGCCAGCAGCTCAGCAGGGGGGACCGGGGAGCTGTTTTTT. Its protein product is CASSSAGGTGELFF.

Many counts were recorded for this clonotype. The chain links TRBV28 to TRBJ2-7; the D gene is possibly TRBD2 (6 bases). The germline V gene has CDR1 MDHEN and CDR2 SYDVKM. The V end lost 5 bases, the J end lost 7 bases, and 12 bases lay between the germline ends. The CDR3 contains 12 residues. The CDR3 nucleotides read TGTGCCAGCAGTCCGTCACGGGGGGAGCAGTACGTC. This gives the protein CASSPSRGEQYV.

This chain links TRBV2 with TRBJ2-5, with D perhaps matching TRBD2 (6 bases). The CDR3 consists of 14 residues. V lost 0 bases and J 5 bases, leaving 10 bases between the germline ends. The germline CDR1 and CDR2 sequences are SNHLY and FYNNEI. CDR3 bases: TGTGCCAGCAGTGAAGCAAGGAGGGCGGAGACCCAGTACTTC. It encodes CASSEARRAETQYF.

This chain uses TRBV5-1 with TRBJ2-5; D is tentatively TRBD1 or TRBD2 (5 bases each). The CDR3 consists of 14 residues. In germline, CDR1 is SGHRS, CDR2 YFSETQ. V was shortened by 4 bases and J by 5 bases, with 15 bases between the two germline ends. The CDR3 bases are TGCGCCAGCAGCAGCGGTCGAGGGGCGGAGACCCAGTACTTC. It yields the protein CASSSGRGAETQYF.

This clonotype was seen many times. The chain carries TRBV28 and TRBJ2-5; tentative D call: TRBD2 (5 bases). Trimming stripped 7 bases from V and 4 bases from J, with 25 bases between. The CDR3 consists of 17 residues. Germline CDR1 reads MDHEN; CDR2 reads SYDVKM. This CDR3 is CASNSREGRAVGETQYF. CDR3 DNA: TGTGCCAGCAACTCAAGAGAGGGAAGGGCAGTGGGAGAGACCCAGTACTTC.

This clonotype was observed a handful of times. The V call is TRBV7-9, the J call TRBJ1-1; D is ambiguous. The length of the CDR3 is 14 residues. V gave up 5 bases and J gave up 7 bases, with 17 bases separating them. CDR1 SEHNR and CDR2 FQNEAQ come from the germline V gene (reference sequence). The CDR3 DNA reads as TGTGCCAGCAGCAACTCGGAGCAGAATGGTGAAGCTTTCTTT. It is translated as CASSNSEQNGEAFF.

The V gene is TRBV10-3, the J gene TRBJ1-6; D is perhaps TRBD1 (5 bases). Deletions cut 8 bases from V and 7 bases from J, with 21 bases between. CDR3 size: 16 residues. CDR1 is ENHRY, CDR2 SYGVKD, per germline. The CDR3 DNA reads TGTGCCATCGGTAAACCGGCCAGGGAGAACAATTCACCCCTCCACTTT. Translation gives CAIGKPARENNSPLHF.

This clonotype was detected many times. The genes are TRBV28 and TRBJ2-1; D uncertain. V was cut by 6 bases and J by 4 bases, with 7 bases left in between. This CDR3 has 12 residues. CDR1 and CDR2 (germline): MDHEN, SYDVKM. CDR3 sequence reads: CASSLAYNEQFF. The DNA for the CDR3 is TGTGCCAGCAGCTTGGCATACAATGAGCAGTTCTTC.

At least ten counts were recorded for this clonotype. The chain uses TRBV6-2 or TRBV6-3 and TRBJ1-5; 10 bases are a match to TRBD1. J gave up 1 base and V 6 bases, and 3 bases lay outside the gene matches. The CDR3 consists of 15 residues. Per germline, CDR1 MNHEY and CDR2 SVGEGT. Written as DNA, the CDR3 is TGTGCCAGCAGACAGACAGGGGGCAGCAATCAGCCCCAGCATTTT. This gives the protein CASRQTGGSNQPQHF.

This clonotype was counted ten times or more. The junction does not match germline at one end; this may be a read error. The chain links TRBV7-3 to TRBJ2-2; D is unclear. This CDR3 has 13 amino acids. The germline V gene has CDR1 SGHTA and CDR2 FQGTGA. The CDR3 loop is CATSISLAGELFF. CDR3 nucleotides: TGTGCCACCAGCATAAGTCTGGCCGGGGAGCTGTTTTTT.

This clonotype was picked up many times. This CDR3 is CASSVMGGQGYIQYF. The CDR3, as DNA: TGTGCCAGCAGTGTCATGGGGGGACAGGGGTACATTCAGTACTTC. The chain uses TRBV7-2 and TRBJ2-4; TRBD1 aligns across 10 bases. The CDR3 runs to 15 residues. The ends lost 6 bases at V and 8 bases at J; junction bases unmatched: 10. The germline V gene has CDR1 SGHTA and CDR2 FQGNSA.

Of note for this clonotype: A much larger clone is a single base away; this may be a read error. The rearrangement joins TRBV20-1 to TRBJ1-1; no firm D call. V lost 4 bases and J lost 11, with 17 bases in between. Germline CDR1 DFQATT, CDR2 SNEGSKA (reference sequence). The CDR3 extends over 12 amino acids. The CDR3 region is CSATFKSGFAFF. The DNA of the CDR3 is TGCAGTGCTACTTTCAAGTCGGGTTTCGCTTTCTTT.

In its sample, this clonotype was seen many times. The gene calls are TRBV6-1 and TRBJ1-1; D unclear. The V and J ends lost 5 bases and 4 bases respectively, with 17 bases between them. The V gene's germline CDR1 is MNHNS and CDR2 SASEGT. This CDR3 region has 15 residues. The CDR3 region is CASSLRRDPATEAFF. CDR3 in DNA: TGTGCCAGCAGTCTCAGACGAGATCCTGCCACTGAAGCTTTCTTT.

This clonotype was counted at least ten times. The J gene is TRBJ1-5, the V gene TRBV6-6, with TRBD1 matching over 7 bases. The germline V gene has CDR1 MNHNY and CDR2 SVGAGI (reference sequence). The CDR3 is 14 residues long. With 2 bases clipped from V and 5 bases from J, the junction kept 3 bases outside the gene matches. The CDR3 loop reads CASSYRGQDQPQHF. CDR3 sequence (DNA): TGTGCCAGCAGTTACAGGGGGCAGGATCAGCCCCAGCATTTT.

This clonotype was found many times. The rearrangement uses TRBV20-1 and TRBJ2-1; D is perhaps TRBD1 (6 bases). The CDR3 is 12 amino acids. CDR1 is DFQATT and CDR2 is SNEGSKA in the germline V gene (reference sequence). The ends were cut back, 6 bases at V and 2 bases at J, with 8 bases in the middle. CDR3 DNA sequence: TGCAGTGCCGAGGGGGCCTACAATGAGCAGTTCTTC. Protein: CSAEGAYNEQFF.

The table lists this clonotype with many counts. The chain couples TRBV6-2 or TRBV6-3 to TRBJ1-1, with D perhaps matching TRBD1 (5 bases). The V gene lost 7 bases and the J gene lost 7 bases, with 10 bases spanning the gap. There are 11 residues in the CDR3. Germline assignment: CDR1 MNHEY and CDR2 SVGEGT. The CDR3 reads CASTQGLEAFF. CDR3 coding DNA: TGTGCCAGCACCCAGGGTCTTGAAGCTTTCTTT.

This clonotype was recorded many times. The V and J genes are TRBV5-6 and TRBJ1-3, with TRBD1 matching 10 bases. V shed 5 bases, J shed 5 bases, and the junction held 4 bases outside the gene matches. CDR1 is SGHDT and CDR2 is YYEEEE in the germline V gene. This CDR3 comprises 14 residues. The CDR3 loop is CASSEDRGRNTIYF. The CDR3 DNA follows: TGTGCCAGCAGTGAGGACAGGGGGAGAAACACCATATATTTT.

In the case of this clonotype: It may be a read error: a sequence one base away is much more abundant. The chain uses TRBV20-1 and TRBJ2-5; 8 bases map to TRBD2. CDR3 length: 15 residues. CDR1 is DFQATT, CDR2 SNEGSKA, per germline (reference sequence). The CDR3 DNA follows: TGCGGTGCCCGGGGGGGGCTAAGACTCCAAGAGACCCAGTACTTC. Translation: CGARGGLRLQETQYF.

This clonotype was seen repeatedly, ten times or more. The rearrangement uses TRBV10-3 and TRBJ2-1, with 9 bases matching TRBD2. Per the germline V gene, CDR1 is ENHRY and CDR2 is SYGVKD. J was trimmed by 1 base and V by 6 bases; bases with no gene match: 4. CDR3 length: 15 amino acids. The CDR3 is CAIRQAGGSYNEQFF. The CDR3 nucleotides read TGTGCCATCAGACAAGCGGGGGGTTCCTACAATGAGCAGTTCTTC.

There are many counts of this clonotype. V usage is TRBV6-5 and J usage is TRBJ1-1; D is unclear. Germline values: CDR1 MNHEY, CDR2 SVGAGI. V was shortened by 7 bases and J by 4 bases, with 7 bases between the two germline ends. The CDR3 is 11 residues long. In nucleotides, the CDR3 is TGTGCCAGCAAGAGGAGCACTGAAGCTTTCTTT. Translation gives CASKRSTEAFF.

V and J are TRBV6-6 and TRBJ2-4; D uncertain. Trimming removed 5 bases from V and 3 bases from J, with 8 bases in between. The CDR3 totals 13 residues. Germline V gene data show CDR1 as MNHNY and CDR2 as SVGAGI (reference sequence). CDR3: CASSKHIKNIQYF. As DNA, the CDR3 is TGTGCCAGCAGTAAGCACATCAAAAACATTCAGTACTTC.

This clonotype came up many times. The chain recombines TRBV28 with TRBJ2-5; 14 nucleotides align to TRBD2. The CDR3 is 16 residues long. V gave up 4 bases and J gave up 5 bases; unmatched junction bases: 6. Germline values: CDR1 MDHEN, CDR2 SYDVKM. The CDR3, as DNA: TGTGCCAGCAGTTGGGGGACTAGCGGGGGTCGGGAGACCCAGTACTTC. Translated: CASSWGTSGGRETQYF.

The CDR3 spells CASSSWTSEKGETQYF. The CDR3 DNA reads as TGCGCCAGCAGTTCCTGGACTAGCGAGAAAGGAGAGACCCAGTACTTC. J is TRBJ2-5 and V is TRBV4-1, with 9 bases aligning to TRBD2. V shed 6 bases and J 4 bases; nucleotides not matched to a gene: 12. The V gene's germline CDR1 is MGHRA and CDR2 YSYEKL. This CDR3 comprises 16 residues.

A few counts support this clonotype. CDR3 region: CASSGWGYTEAFF. DNA for the CDR3: TGTGCCAGCAGTGGTTGGGGGTACACTGAAGCTTTCTTT. The genes are TRBV25-1 and TRBJ1-1, with D perhaps TRBD1 (5 bases). V was clipped by 4 bases and J by 3 bases, with 9 bases between them. The CDR3 is 13 amino acids. Germline CDR1 MGHDK, CDR2 SYGVNS.

The rearrangement joins TRBV2 to TRBJ1-2, with 11 bases matching TRBD1. Germline lookup yields CDR1 SNHLY and CDR2 FYNNEI. The V and J ends lost 4 bases and 8 bases, in that order; junction bases with no gene match: 9. The CDR3 is 15 residues long. The CDR3 region has the DNA TGTGCCAGCAGTGCCGGACAGGGGGCTCTAGTGGGCTACACCTTC. It is translated as CASSAGQGALVGYTF.

This clonotype appeared many times. The V and J genes are TRBV7-8 and TRBJ2-7; TRBD1 is a possible D gene (6 bases). The CDR3 has 12 residues. Germline CDR1 and CDR2: SGHVS and FQNEAQ. Trimming removed 8 bases from V and 6 bases from J, with 14 bases in between. In nucleotides, the CDR3 is TGTGCCAGCGCAGGCAGGGGAAGCGAGCAGTACGTC. It yields the protein CASAGRGSEQYV.